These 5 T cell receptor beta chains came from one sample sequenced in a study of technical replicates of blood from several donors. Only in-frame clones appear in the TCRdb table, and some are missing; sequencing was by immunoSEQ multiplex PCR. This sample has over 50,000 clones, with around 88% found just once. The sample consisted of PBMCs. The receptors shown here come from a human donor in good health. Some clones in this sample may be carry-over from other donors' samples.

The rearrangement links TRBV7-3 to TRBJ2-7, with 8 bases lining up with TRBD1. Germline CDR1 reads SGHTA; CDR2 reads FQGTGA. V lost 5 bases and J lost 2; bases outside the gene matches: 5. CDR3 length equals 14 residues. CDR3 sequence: CASSIQGGPYEQYF. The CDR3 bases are TGTGCCAGCAGCATACAGGGGGGCCCCTACGAGCAGTACTTC.

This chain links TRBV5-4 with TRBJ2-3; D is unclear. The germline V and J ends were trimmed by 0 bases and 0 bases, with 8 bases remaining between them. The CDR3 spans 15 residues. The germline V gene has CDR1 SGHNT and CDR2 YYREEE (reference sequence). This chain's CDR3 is CASSLGGASTDTQYF. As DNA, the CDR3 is TGTGCCAGCAGCTTGGGCGGTGCTAGCACAGATACGCAGTATTTT. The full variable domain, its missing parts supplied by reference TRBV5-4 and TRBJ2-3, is ETGVTQSPTHLIKTRGQQVTLRCSSQSGHNTVSWYQQALGQGPQFIFQYYREEENGRGNFPPRFSGLQFPNYSSELNVNALELDDSALYLCASSLGGASTDTQYFGPGTRLTVL.

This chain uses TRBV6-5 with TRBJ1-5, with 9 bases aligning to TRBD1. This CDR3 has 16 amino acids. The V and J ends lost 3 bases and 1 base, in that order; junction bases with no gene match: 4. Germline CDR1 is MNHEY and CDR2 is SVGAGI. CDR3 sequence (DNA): TGTGCCAGCAGTTATGGTGGGACAGGGAGCAATCAGCCCCAGCATTTT. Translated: CASSYGGTGSNQPQHF.

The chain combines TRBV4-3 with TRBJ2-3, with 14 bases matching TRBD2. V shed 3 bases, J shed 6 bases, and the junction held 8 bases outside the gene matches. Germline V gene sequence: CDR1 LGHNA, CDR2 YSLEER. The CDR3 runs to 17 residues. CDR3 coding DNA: TGCGCCAGCAGCCAGGCTCCGGGACTAGCGGGAGACGATACGCAGTATTTT. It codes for CASSQAPGLAGDDTQYF.

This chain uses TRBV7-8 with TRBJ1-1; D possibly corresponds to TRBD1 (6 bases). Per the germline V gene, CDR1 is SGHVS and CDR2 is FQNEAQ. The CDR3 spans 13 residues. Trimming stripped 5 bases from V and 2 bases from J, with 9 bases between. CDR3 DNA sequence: TGTGCCAGCAGCCCCGGGACAAACACTGAAGCTTTCTTT. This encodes CASSPGTNTEAFF.